This is a list of T cell receptor beta chains from one sample in a study of T cells in Graves' hyperthyroidism and ophthalmopathy. TCRdb reprocessed the multiplex PCR reads with MiXCR, giving one entry per CDR3 protein. The data show about 570,000 distinct CDR3 sequences, with just over 45% seen just once and roughly 20% held by the top ten. Source material: peripheral blood or thyroid tissue (not recorded which). Receptor source: an adult woman with Graves' disease, either hyperthyroidism or ophthalmopathy (not recorded which). CDR3s include the opening cysteine and the closing phenylalanine or tryptophan. D genes are given only for firm matches. Size tells how often a clone was seen (once, few, many) or the class of an expanded clone, and some rows leave it out.

size: many; V: TRBV7-2; D: .; J: TRBJ1-5; CDR3: CASSPLGSQNNQPQHF; DNA: TGTGCCAGCAGCCCCTTAGGTAGCCAGAACAATCAGCCCCAGCATTTT
size: many; V: TRBV28; D: TRBD2; J: TRBJ2-3; CDR3: CASSSTSGQSTDTQYF; DNA: TGTGCCAGCAGCTCCACTAGCGGGCAGAGCACAGATACGCAGTATTTT
size: few; V: TRBV4-1; D: .; J: TRBJ1-1; CDR3: CASSQGILGLGVVNTEAFF; DNA: TGCGCCAGCAGCCAAGGCATTTTGGGTCTTGGGGTTGTGAACACTGAAGCTTTCTTT
size: .; V: TRBV29-1; D: TRBD1; J: TRBJ2-7; CDR3: CSAGTGGRYEQYF; DNA: TGCAGCGCAGGGACAGGGGGCCGGTACGAGCAGTACTTC
size: many; V: TRBV7-2; D: .; J: TRBJ2-7; CDR3: CASSFGASYEQYF; DNA: TGTGCCAGCAGCTTTGGCGCCTCCTACGAGCAGTACTTC
size: .; V: TRBV6-5; D: .; J: TRBJ1-2; CDR3: CASSEGRTYGYTF; DNA: TGTGCCAGCAGCGAGGGGCGCACCTACGGCTACACCTTC
size: .; V: TRBV7-6; D: .; J: TRBJ2-7; CDR3: CASSPGTSPGEQYF; DNA: TGTGCCAGCAGCCCAGGGACTTCCCCCGGCGAGCAGTACTTC
size: many; V: TRBV5-1; D: .; J: TRBJ2-7; CDR3: CASSPTGYSYEQYF; DNA: TGCGCCAGCAGCCCGACAGGCTACTCCTACGAGCAGTACTTC
size: .; V: TRBV2; D: .; J: TRBJ1-4; CDR3: CASSENPTGRFF; DNA: TGTGCCAGCAGTGAAAACCCGACAGGTCGTTTTTTT
size: many; V: TRBV16; D: .; J: TRBJ1-4; CDR3: CASSQYDRVEKLFF; DNA: TGTGCCAGCAGCCAATACGATCGGGTCGAAAAACTGTTTTTT